The sequence of this T cell receptor (beta chain) was determined in a study of control samples from healthy donors and cancer patients. Some clones are missing from TCRdb's copy, which holds only in-frame ones; the method was immunoSEQ multiplex PCR. The sample has roughly 370,000 clones; approximately 90% are singletons. CDR1 and CDR2 from the germline V gene are LNHNV and YYDKDF (reference sequence). This CDR3 is built from 17 residues. V gave up 1 base and J gave up 9 bases; unmatched junction bases: 10. The rearrangement uses TRBV15 and TRBJ1-6; 9 bases line up with TRBD1. The TCR was taken from a man aged 40-50 years with head and neck cancer. The sequencing sample was made of PBMCs. DNA for the CDR3: TGTGCCACCAGCAGAGGGAACCGGGACAGGGAGCGTTCACCCCTCCACTTT. Translated, it gives CATSRGNRDRERSPLHF.